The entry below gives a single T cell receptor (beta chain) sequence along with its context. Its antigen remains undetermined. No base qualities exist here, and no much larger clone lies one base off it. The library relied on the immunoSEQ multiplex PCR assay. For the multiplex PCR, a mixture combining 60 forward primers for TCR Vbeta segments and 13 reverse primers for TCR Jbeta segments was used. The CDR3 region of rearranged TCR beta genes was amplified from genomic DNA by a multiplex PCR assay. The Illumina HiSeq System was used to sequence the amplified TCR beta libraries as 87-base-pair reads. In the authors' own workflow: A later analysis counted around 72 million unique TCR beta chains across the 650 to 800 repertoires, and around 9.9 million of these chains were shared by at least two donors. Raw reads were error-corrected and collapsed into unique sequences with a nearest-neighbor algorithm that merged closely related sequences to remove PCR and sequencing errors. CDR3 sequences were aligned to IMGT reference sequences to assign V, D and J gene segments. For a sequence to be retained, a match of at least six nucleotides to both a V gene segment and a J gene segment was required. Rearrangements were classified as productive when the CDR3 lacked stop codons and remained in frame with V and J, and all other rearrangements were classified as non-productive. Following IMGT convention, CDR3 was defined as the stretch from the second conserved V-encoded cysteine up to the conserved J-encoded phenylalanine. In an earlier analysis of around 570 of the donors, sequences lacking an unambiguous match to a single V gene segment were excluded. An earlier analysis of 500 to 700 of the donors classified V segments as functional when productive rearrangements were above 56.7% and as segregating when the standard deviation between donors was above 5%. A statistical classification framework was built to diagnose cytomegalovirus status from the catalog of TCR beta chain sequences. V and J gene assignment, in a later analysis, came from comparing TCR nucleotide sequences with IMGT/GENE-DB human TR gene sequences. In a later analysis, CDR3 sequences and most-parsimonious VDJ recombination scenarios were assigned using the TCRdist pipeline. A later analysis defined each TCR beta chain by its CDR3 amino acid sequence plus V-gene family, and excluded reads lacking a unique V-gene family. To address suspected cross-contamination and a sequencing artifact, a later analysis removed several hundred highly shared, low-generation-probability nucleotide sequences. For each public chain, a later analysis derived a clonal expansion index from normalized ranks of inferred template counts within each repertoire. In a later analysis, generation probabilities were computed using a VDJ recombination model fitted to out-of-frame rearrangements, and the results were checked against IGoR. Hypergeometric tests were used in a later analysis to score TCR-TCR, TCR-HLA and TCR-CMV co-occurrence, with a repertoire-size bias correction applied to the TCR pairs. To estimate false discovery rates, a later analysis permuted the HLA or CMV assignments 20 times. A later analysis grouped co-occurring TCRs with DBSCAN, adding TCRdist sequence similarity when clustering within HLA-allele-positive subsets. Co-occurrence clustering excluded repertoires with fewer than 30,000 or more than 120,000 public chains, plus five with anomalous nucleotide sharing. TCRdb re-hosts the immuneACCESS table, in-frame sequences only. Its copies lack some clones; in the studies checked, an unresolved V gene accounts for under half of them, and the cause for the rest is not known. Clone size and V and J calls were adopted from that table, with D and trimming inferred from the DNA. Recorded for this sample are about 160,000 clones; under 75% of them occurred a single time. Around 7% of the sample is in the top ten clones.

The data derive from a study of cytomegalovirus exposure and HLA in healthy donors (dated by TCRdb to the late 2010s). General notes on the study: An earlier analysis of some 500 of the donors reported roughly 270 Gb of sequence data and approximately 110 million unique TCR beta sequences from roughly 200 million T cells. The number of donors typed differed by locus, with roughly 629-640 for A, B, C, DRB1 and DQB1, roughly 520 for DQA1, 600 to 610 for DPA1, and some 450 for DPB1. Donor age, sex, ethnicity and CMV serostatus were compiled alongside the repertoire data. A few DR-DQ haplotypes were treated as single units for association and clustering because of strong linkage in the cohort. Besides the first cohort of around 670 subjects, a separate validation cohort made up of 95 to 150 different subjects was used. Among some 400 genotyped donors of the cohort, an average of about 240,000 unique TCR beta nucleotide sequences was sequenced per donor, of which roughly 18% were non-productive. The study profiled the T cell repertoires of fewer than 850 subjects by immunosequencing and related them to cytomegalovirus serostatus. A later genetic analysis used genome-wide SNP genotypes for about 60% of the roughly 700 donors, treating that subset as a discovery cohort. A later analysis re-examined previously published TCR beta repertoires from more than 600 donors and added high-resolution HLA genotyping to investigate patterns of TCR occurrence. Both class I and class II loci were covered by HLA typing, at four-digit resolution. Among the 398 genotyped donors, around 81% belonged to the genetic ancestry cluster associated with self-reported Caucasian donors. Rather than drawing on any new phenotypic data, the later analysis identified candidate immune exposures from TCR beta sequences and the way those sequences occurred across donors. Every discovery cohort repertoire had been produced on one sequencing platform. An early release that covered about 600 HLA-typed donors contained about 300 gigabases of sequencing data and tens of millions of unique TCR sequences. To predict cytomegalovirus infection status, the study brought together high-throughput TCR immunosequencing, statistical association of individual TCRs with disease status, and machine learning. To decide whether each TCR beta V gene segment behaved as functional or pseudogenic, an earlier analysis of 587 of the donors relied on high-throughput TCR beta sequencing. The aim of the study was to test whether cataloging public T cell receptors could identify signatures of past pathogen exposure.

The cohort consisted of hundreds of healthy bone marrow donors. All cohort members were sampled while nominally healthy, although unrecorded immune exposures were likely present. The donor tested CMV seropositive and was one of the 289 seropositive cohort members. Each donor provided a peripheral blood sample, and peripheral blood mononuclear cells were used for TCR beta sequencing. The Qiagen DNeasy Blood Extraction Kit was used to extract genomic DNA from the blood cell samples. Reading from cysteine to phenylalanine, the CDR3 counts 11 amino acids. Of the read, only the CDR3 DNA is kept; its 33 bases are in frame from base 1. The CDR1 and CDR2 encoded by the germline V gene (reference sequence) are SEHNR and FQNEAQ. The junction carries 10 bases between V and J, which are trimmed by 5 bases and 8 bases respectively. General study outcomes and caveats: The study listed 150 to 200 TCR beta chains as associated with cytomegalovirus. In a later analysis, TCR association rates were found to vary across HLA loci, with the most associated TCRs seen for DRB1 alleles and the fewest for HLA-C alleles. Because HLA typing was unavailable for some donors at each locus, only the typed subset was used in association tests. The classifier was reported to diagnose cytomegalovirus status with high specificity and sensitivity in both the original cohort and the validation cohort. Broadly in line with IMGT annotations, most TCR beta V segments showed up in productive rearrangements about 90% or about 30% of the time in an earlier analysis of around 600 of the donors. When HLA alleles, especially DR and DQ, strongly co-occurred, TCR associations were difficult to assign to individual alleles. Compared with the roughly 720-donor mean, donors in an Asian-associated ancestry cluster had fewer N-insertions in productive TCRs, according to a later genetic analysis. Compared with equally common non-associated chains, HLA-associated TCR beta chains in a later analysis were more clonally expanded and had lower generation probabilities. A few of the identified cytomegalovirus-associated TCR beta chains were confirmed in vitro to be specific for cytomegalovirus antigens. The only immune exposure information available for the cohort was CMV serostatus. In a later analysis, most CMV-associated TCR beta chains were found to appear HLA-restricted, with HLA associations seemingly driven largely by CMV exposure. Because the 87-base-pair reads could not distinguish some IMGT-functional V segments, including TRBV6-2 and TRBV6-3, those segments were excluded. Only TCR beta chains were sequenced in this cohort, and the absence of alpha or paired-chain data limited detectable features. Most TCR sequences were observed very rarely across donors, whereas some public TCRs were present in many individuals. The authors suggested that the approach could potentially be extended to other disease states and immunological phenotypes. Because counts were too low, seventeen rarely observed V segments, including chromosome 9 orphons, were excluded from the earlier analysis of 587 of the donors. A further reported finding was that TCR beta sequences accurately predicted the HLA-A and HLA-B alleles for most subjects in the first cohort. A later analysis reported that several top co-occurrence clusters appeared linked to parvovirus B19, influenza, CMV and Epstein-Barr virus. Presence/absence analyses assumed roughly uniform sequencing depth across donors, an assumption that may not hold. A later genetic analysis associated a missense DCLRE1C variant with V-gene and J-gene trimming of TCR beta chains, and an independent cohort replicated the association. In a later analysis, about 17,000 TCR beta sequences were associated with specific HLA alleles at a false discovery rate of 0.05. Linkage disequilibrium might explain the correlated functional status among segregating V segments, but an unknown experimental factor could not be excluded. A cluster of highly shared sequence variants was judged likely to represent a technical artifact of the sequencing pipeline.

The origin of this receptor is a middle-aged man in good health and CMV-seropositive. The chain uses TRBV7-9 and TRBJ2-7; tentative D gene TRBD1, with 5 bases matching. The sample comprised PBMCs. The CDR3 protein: CASSPQVKQYF. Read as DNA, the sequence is TGTGCCAGCAGCCCACAGGTCAAGCAGTACTTC.